Below are 16 T cell receptor beta chains sequenced from a single sample in a study of T cell clonotyping in hematopoietic cell transplantation. Profiled with immunoSEQ multiplex PCR; TCRdb holds only in-frame clones, not every one. Here the sample spans 5,000 to 6,000 clones, 55% to 75% being singletons. Material: PBMCs, obtained 100 days after allogeneic stem cell transplant. The source is a female patient aged 45-65 years who had an allogeneic stem cell transplant, so the T cells may come from the graft donor. Some clones in this sample may be carry-over from other donors' samples.

CDR3 in amino acids: CASSLVGGLNTEAFF. The DNA for the CDR3 is TGTGCCAGCAGCTTAGTAGGGGGGCTGAACACTGAAGCTTTCTTT. This rearrangement joins TRBV11-2 to TRBJ1-1, with D perhaps matching TRBD1 (6 bases). The CDR3 length is 15 residues. Germline values: CDR1 SGHAT, CDR2 FQNNGV. Between the trimmed V and J ends, which lost 1 base and 0 bases, there was a span of 9 bases.

The chain uses TRBV12-5 and TRBJ1-1; D possibly corresponds to TRBD1 (5 bases). Looked up from germline, CDR1 is LGHNT and CDR2 is FRNRAP. The germline V and J ends were trimmed by 3 bases and 0 bases, with 23 bases remaining between them. This CDR3 has 19 amino acids. The CDR3 DNA is TGTGCTAGTGGTTTCTCAACAAACCGGGACGGAAGAATGAACACTGAAGCTTTCTTT. Its translation is CASGFSTNRDGRMNTEAFF.

CDR3 residues: CASSQRTDGKNEQYF. The CDR3 DNA reads TGTGCCAGCAGCCAACGTACAGACGGTAAGAACGAGCAGTACTTC. The chain employs TRBV4-2 and TRBJ2-7; D is unclear. V lost 2 bases, J lost 5 bases, and 16 bases lay in between. Germline values: CDR1 LGHNA, CDR2 YNFKEQ. There are 15 residues in the CDR3.

V and J are TRBV19 and TRBJ2-1; the D is unclear. Germline V gene sequence: CDR1 LNHDA, CDR2 SQIVND (reference sequence). V dropped 5 bases and J dropped 9 bases, with 14 bases sitting between them. The CDR3 totals 13 residues. The CDR3 loop reads CASSPPLSGEQFF. The CDR3 bases are TGTGCCAGTAGTCCGCCCTTATCGGGTGAGCAGTTCTTC.

This chain uses TRBV5-6 with TRBJ2-7; the match to TRBD1 covers 7 bases. Looked up from germline, CDR1 is SGHDT and CDR2 is YYEEEE. V lost 4 bases and J lost 7; bases outside the gene matches: 5. The CDR3 length is 12 residues. The CDR3 loop reads CASSETGREQYF. CDR3 DNA: TGTGCCAGCAGCGAGACAGGGAGAGAGCAGTACTTC.

In this sample, this clone turned up a few times. The J gene is TRBJ2-7, the V gene TRBV4-2; 9 bases fit TRBD2. J was trimmed by 3 bases and V by 3 bases; bases with no gene match: 12. The CDR3 sequence is 17 residues long. CDR1 is LGHNA, CDR2 YNFKEQ, per germline. CDR3: CASSQSTSAGGHYEQYF. For the CDR3, the DNA is TGTGCCAGCAGCCAGAGCACGTCGGCGGGAGGGCACTACGAGCAGTACTTC.

The CDR3 DNA is TGTGCCAGCAGTAGGACAGTAAATTGGAATTACGAGCAGTACTTC. Its protein is CASSRTVNWNYEQYF. This chain joins TRBV27 and TRBJ2-7; tentative D call: TRBD1 (6 bases). V was trimmed by 5 bases and J by 4 bases, leaving 18 bases between them. This CDR3 spans 15 amino acids. Germline V CDR1 and CDR2: MNHEY, SMNVEV (reference sequence).

The rearrangement links TRBV4-1 to TRBJ1-1; D is possibly TRBD1 (5 bases). The germline CDR1 and CDR2 sequences are MGHRA and YSYEKL. CDR3 length equals 14 residues. Trimming removed 6 bases at V and 6 bases at J, with 17 bases between. This CDR3 reads CASSPGGVGSEAFF. The DNA for the CDR3 is TGCGCCAGCAGTCCCGGGGGGGTGGGGTCTGAAGCTTTCTTT.

The chain employs TRBV19 and TRBJ2-7; D not resolved. Between the trimmed V and J ends, which lost 2 bases and 2 bases, there was a span of 7 bases. The CDR3 has 13 residues. Germline assignment: CDR1 LNHDA and CDR2 SQIVND (reference sequence). CDR3 DNA: TGTGCCAGTAGTATAAAGGGTCCCTACGAGCAGTACTTC. Amino acid sequence: CASSIKGPYEQYF.

The chain links TRBV19 to TRBJ2-1; TRBD2 matches 11 bases. Germline CDR1 reads LNHDA; CDR2 reads SQIVND (reference sequence). Trimming at V came to 4 bases and at J to 5 bases, leaving 4 bases not matched to a gene. The CDR3 has 15 amino acids. CDR3 region: CASSRLAGQDNEQFF. The CDR3 DNA sequence: TGTGCCAGTAGTAGACTAGCGGGACAGGACAATGAGCAGTTCTTC.

The rearrangement joins TRBV6-4 to TRBJ2-1; D not resolved. Looked up from germline, CDR1 is MRHNA and CDR2 is SNTAGT. V lost 6 bases and J lost 10, with 13 bases in between. The CDR3 extends over 12 amino acids. CDR3 in DNA: TGTGCCAGCAGCAATCGGGCCGGGGAGCAGTTCTTC. Translating gives CASSNRAGEQFF.

A few counts support this clone. J is TRBJ1-1 and V is TRBV6-6; D is unresolved. Trimming cost V 6 bases and J 5 bases, with 22 bases left between them. This CDR3 region has 16 residues. Germline CDR1 and CDR2: MNHNY and SVGAGI (reference sequence). DNA for the CDR3: TGTGCCAGCAGCTATGACCTCCCTACAGTTCCTACTGAAGCTTTCTTT. It yields the protein CASSYDLPTVPTEAFF.

The chain combines TRBV10-3 with TRBJ1-5; possible D gene TRBD1, 5 bases. Germline-derived CDR1 and CDR2 are ENHRY and SYGVKD. The ends were cut back, 2 bases at V and 5 bases at J, with 10 bases in the middle. The CDR3 covers 14 residues. CDR3 region: CAISEAGWDQPQHF. CDR3 bases: TGTGCCATCAGTGAGGCAGGGTGGGATCAGCCCCAGCATTTT.

The chain recombines TRBV7-9 with TRBJ1-4; 8 positions match TRBD1. V trimming: 8 bases; J trimming: 5 bases; junction bases outside the gene matches: 7. Germline-derived CDR1 and CDR2 are SEHNR and FQNEAQ (reference sequence). The CDR3 is 14 amino acids. For the CDR3, the DNA is TGTGCCAGCGGAATCGGGACAGGAAATGAAAAACTGTTTTTT. Translated: CASGIGTGNEKLFF.

The gene calls are TRBV5-1 and TRBJ2-5; D not certain. Trimming took 2 bases from V and 2 from J, leaving 1 base between them. The CDR3 is made up of 11 amino acids. The germline CDR1 and CDR2 sequences are SGHRS and YFSETQ. The DNA of the CDR3 is TGCGCCAGCAGCTTTCAAGAGACCCAGTACTTC. Amino acids: CASSFQETQYF. The complete variable domain, with remaining parts taken from reference TRBV5-1 and TRBJ2-5, reads KAGVTQTPRYLIKTRGQQVTLSCSPISGHRSVSWYQQTPGQGLQFLFEYFSETQRNKGNFPGRFSGRQFSNSRSEMNVSTLELGDSALYLCASSFQETQYFGPGTRLLVL.

This clone appeared a few times. For the CDR3, the DNA is TGTGCCAGCAGCTTGTGGGAAAACACCGGGGAGCTGTTTTTT. This gives the protein CASSLWENTGELFF. This chain uses TRBV5-4 with TRBJ2-2; D not certain. The CDR3 contains 14 residues. V dropped 1 base and J dropped 2 bases, with 6 bases sitting between them. The germline CDR1 and CDR2 sequences are SGHNT and YYREEE (reference sequence).